The source of this T cell receptor (beta chain) is a study of OX40 agonist ivuxolimab in advanced cancers. For the study in its entirety: Ivuxolimab, which targeted the costimulatory receptor OX40 (CD134), was an agonistic, fully human IgG2 monoclonal antibody. Intravenous ivuxolimab was administered to patients every 2 weeks at six dose levels: 0.01, 0.1, 0.3, 1.5, 3 and 10 mg/kg. Of the 50 to 55 patients in dose escalation, approximately 20 had hepatocellular carcinoma, about 15 had melanoma, 9 had renal cell carcinoma and 9 had head and neck cancer. A male proportion of 75% to 85% and a mean age of around 60 years, ranging from about 20 to 85, were recorded for the dose-escalation cohort. Patients were allowed to have had prior anti-PD-1, anti-PD-L1 or anti-CTLA-4 therapy, and 40% of the dose-escalation patients had previously received checkpoint inhibitors. Three dose-escalation patients achieved partial responses, one with hepatocellular carcinoma and two with cutaneous melanoma. The purpose of peripheral TCRbeta sequencing was to test whether ivuxolimab changed TCR sequence diversity and led to clonal T-cell expansion. The monotherapy dose-escalation portion (N = 52 patients) of the phase I ivuxolimab trial is reported in the paper.

The trial excluded patients who had a history of autoimmune disease or were on systemic immunosuppression. Peripheral blood for TCR sequencing was drawn from every dose cohort at baseline, at cycle 4 day 1 and at cycle 7 day 1. The samples were drawn from a first-in-human, open-label, multicenter phase I dose-escalation trial of ivuxolimab. The trial enrolled adults with locally advanced or metastatic head and neck squamous cell, hepatocellular, melanoma or renal cell carcinoma. Before TCR sequencing, CD4+ T cells and CD8+ T cells from peripheral blood were sorted into separate populations. Including cysteine and phenylalanine, the CDR3 has 14 amino acids. CDR3 DNA is the only sequence kept; it has 42 bases, read in frame from the first base. Between the V and J ends, shortened by 7 bases and 5 bases respectively, the junction contains 17 bases. CDR1 and CDR2 are read off the germline V gene as MDHEN and SYDVKM.

The study at large found these results: Clonal expansion of both CD4+ and CD8+ blood T cells was observed from baseline to week 6 at doses 0.1 to 3.0 mg/kg. On average, CD8+ T cells showed more expanded clones than CD4+ T cells after ivuxolimab. In the 0.1-3.0 mg/kg groups, partial responders had among the lowest normalized peripheral clonal expansion, particularly in CD8+ T cells. Which antigens the clonally expanded peripheral T cells were specific for was not determined. Low levels of normalized T-cell clonal expansion were also seen in some nonresponding patients.

Genomic DNA was isolated from the sorted cells so that the TCRbeta CDR3 region could be sequenced. The immunoSEQ Assay was used for sequencing of TCRbeta CDR3 regions. In its TCRdb copy, this immuneACCESS table keeps in-frame sequences only and misses some clones. Where compared with another copy, unresolved V genes explain less than half of these, and the others have no known cause. This sample gives tens of thousands of clones in total; around 90% of them show up just once. Of the sample, about 5.9% is held by the ten largest clones. Turning to this clone: What this receptor recognizes is not known. Base qualities were left out, and no much larger clone turns up one base away.

The material sequenced was CD4+ or CD8+ T cells sorted from blood, taken in a trial of the OX40 agonist ivuxolimab. The clonotype was recovered from an adult with an advanced solid tumor such as melanoma, head and neck, liver or kidney cancer. This chain joins TRBV28 to TRBJ1-2; the D gene is unclear. The nucleotide sequence reads as follows: TGTGCCAGCACCATATCGGCCCTTGGGTATGGCTACACCTTC. Its protein reads: CASTISALGYGYTF.